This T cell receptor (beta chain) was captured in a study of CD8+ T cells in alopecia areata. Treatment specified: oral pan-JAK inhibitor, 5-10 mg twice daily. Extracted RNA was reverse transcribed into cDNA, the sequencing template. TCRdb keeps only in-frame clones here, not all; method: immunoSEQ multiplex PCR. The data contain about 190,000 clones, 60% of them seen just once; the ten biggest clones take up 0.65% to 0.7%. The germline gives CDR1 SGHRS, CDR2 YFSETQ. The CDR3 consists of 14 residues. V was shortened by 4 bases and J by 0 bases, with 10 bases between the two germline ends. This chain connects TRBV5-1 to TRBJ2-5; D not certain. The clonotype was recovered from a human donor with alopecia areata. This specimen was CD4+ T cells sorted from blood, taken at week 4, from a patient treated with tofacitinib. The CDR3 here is CASSPGLYQETQYF. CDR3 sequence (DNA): TGCGCCAGCAGCCCGGGCTTGTACCAAGAGACCCAGTACTTC.